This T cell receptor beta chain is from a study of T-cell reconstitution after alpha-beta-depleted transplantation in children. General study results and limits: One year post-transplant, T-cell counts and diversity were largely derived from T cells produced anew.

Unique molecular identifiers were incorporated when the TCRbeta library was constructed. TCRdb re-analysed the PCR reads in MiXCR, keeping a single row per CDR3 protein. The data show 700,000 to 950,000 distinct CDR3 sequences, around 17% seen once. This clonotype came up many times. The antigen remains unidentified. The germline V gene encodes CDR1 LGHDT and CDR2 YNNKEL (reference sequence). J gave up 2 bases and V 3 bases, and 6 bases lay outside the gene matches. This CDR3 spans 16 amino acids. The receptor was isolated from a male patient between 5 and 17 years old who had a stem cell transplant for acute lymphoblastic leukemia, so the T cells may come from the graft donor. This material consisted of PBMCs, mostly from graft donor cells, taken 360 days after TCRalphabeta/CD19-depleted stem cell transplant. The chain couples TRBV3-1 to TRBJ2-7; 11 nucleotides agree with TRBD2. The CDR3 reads CASSQALAGGAYEQYF. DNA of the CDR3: TGTGCCAGCAGCCAGGCTCTAGCGGGAGGCGCCTACGAGCAGTACTTC.